The clone carrying this T cell receptor beta chain showed up many times. TCRdb independently ran MiXCR on the reads; one entry per CDR3 protein. The sample lists under 150,000 distinct CDR3 sequences, approximately 8.8% occurring once. The CDR3 contains 14 residues. Between the trimmed V and J ends, which lost 6 bases and 6 bases, there was a span of 17 bases. This sample was taken from a study of T cell repertoires in cytomegalovirus infection. The receptor was derived from a human donor in good health (CMV status not recorded). Some clones in this sample may be carry-over from other donors' samples. The material sequenced was PBMCs. The V gene is TRBV12-3 or TRBV12-4, the J gene TRBJ1-1; D possibly corresponds to TRBD1 (6 bases). The CDR3 loop is CASRTTGRFAEAFF. CDR3 sequence (DNA): TGTGCCAGCAGGACAACAGGGCGGTTTGCTGAAGCTTTCTTT.